The clone carrying this TCR beta chain was found a few times. The antigen remains undetermined. Researchers isolated CD4+ T cells once around 11 days of culture had elapsed. This CDR3 region has 14 residues. Germline lookup yields CDR1 SEHNR and CDR2 FQNEAQ (reference sequence). V dropped 0 bases and J dropped 6 bases, with 11 bases sitting between them. TCRdb keeps only in-frame clones here, not all; method: immunoSEQ multiplex PCR. The repertoire holds under 60,000 clones, with over 50% as singletons. The data belong to a study of vaccination effects on CD4 cells after COVID-19. On the study more broadly: Approximately 2.1 million PBMC were placed in each well, which was supplemented with 10 IU/ml IL-2 and around 10 ug/ml peptides.

The sequenced sample was CD4+ T cells from PBMCs cultured without peptide, obtained before COVID-19 vaccination. The V call is TRBV7-9, the J call TRBJ1-2; perhaps TRBD1 as D (6 bases). This receptor was taken from a human donor who received a COVID-19 vaccine. The CDR3 sequence: CASSLARDINGYTF. CDR3 DNA: TGTGCCAGCAGCTTAGCCCGGGACATCAATGGCTACACCTTC.